This T cell receptor beta chain was sequenced in a study of T cell clonotyping in hematopoietic cell transplantation. As for the study in general: Recipient samples before transplant were obtained post-cytoreduction.

Points on this clone: Its antigen is not identified.

General observations from the study: Pathologically expanded recipient clonotypes increased progressively from day 30 to day 180 as diversity fell. No sorting was done, leaving CD4 and CD8 contributions mixed.

The CDR3 loop spans 17 amino acids. Trimming shortened V by 3 bases and J by 0 bases, and 16 bases separated the two germline ends. Germline CDR1 MGHRA, CDR2 YSYEKL. The time point is: recipient sample about 28 days before transplant, after cytoreduction. Blood collection times were about day -28 and days 30, 100, 180 posttransplant. The method was immunoSEQ multiplex PCR; TCRdb's version includes in-frame clones alone and lacks a portion of them. The sample has roughly 30,000 clones; more than 65% are singletons. Sequencing was performed on peripheral blood mononuclear cells, taken before stem cell transplant. The sequence was obtained from a man in his forties with acute myeloid leukemia. Some clones in this sample may be carry-over from other donors' samples. V gene TRBV4-1 combines with J gene TRBJ2-3; D might be TRBD1 (5 bases). CDR3 loop: CASSQGRLRRSTDTQYF. As DNA, the CDR3 is TGCGCCAGCAGCCAGGGGCGCTTGAGGCGGAGCACAGATACGCAGTATTTT.